A selection of T cell receptor beta chains follows, all from one sample in a study of blood T cell repertoires in COVID-19. Produced via immunoSEQ multiplex PCR; TCRdb's table is partial and in-frame only. The sample lists nearly 110,000 clones; about four fifths were seen once. Sequencing used peripheral blood. Receptors originate from a human donor in a cohort sampled during active COVID-19. The conserved cysteine and the conserved F or W are not part of the CDR3 here.

v_gene: TRBV5-6; CDR3aa: ASSWGPILYQETQY
v_gene: TRBV9; CDR3aa: ASSGSAGETQY
v_gene: TRBV4-1; CDR3aa: ASSPGLAGSYYNEQF
v_gene: TRBV5-1; CDR3aa: ASSLEGGRMNTEAF
v_gene: TRBV3-1/TRBV3-2; CDR3aa: ASSQAGEAF
v_gene: TRBV29-1; CDR3aa: SVQGRGDYGYT
v_gene: TRBV3-1/TRBV3-2; CDR3aa: ASSQTGEGGYT
v_gene: TRBV10-3; CDR3aa: AIGALGYGYT
v_gene: TRBV19; CDR3aa: ASSPPGSSYNEQF
v_gene: TRBV10-3; CDR3aa: AVGELAGAYEQY
v_gene: TRBV5-1; CDR3aa: ASRRTSGNYNEQF
v_gene: TRBV19; CDR3aa: AIKSRDREVGEAGYT
v_gene: TRBV12-5; CDR3aa: ASGLSFLAGGTDTQY
v_gene: TRBV12-3/TRBV12-4; CDR3aa: ASSSDRNTEAF
v_gene: TRBV9; CDR3aa: ASSVGPTGNGNTIY
v_gene: TRBV3-1/TRBV3-2; CDR3aa: ASRYSSGEQF
v_gene: TRBV6-5; CDR3aa: ASGEYGQSVGGQY
v_gene: TRBV11-3; CDR3aa: ASSPGQGAEAF
v_gene: TRBV18; CDR3aa: ASSPDKTYGYT
v_gene: TRBV7-2; CDR3aa: ASSLATGRVYNEQF
v_gene: TRBV28; CDR3aa: ASSSHAGGNYGYT
v_gene: TRBV5-1; CDR3aa: ASSLTGGEDNEQF
v_gene: TRBV7-9; CDR3aa: ASSPQEGARYEKLF
v_gene: TRBV3-1/TRBV3-2; CDR3aa: ASSQDTRRVGQETQY
v_gene: TRBV19; CDR3aa: ASTRTAIMNTEAF
v_gene: TRBV7-3; CDR3aa: ASSLNRGPTGELF
v_gene: TRBV28; CDR3aa: ASSLPGSGELF
v_gene: TRBV6-1; CDR3aa: ASSESKTGSDTQY
v_gene: TRBV5-8; CDR3aa: ASSSGAGNTIY
v_gene: TRBV9; CDR3aa: ASGPDSGYEQY
v_gene: TRBV3-1/TRBV3-2; CDR3aa: ASSQDSRGGGTF
v_gene: TRBV7-9; CDR3aa: ASSLAWTGPRGTDTQY
v_gene: TRBV19; CDR3aa: ASSSPVNTEAF
v_gene: TRBV12-3/TRBV12-4; CDR3aa: ASSFQESPLH
v_gene: TRBV4-3; CDR3aa: ASSQEGLSYNEQF
v_gene: TRBV7-3; CDR3aa: ASSPLLAGDVAF
v_gene: TRBV2; CDR3aa: ASSQTGVTGELF
v_gene: TRBV28; CDR3aa: ASSPNFNSYEQY
v_gene: TRBV20-1; CDR3aa: SASDQGLYGYT
v_gene: TRBV29-1; CDR3aa: SVESPSGADTQY